This T cell receptor beta chain was sequenced during a study of T cell responses to AZD1222 COVID-19 vaccine. Second-dose groups at about 4 or about 12 weeks were pooled. Broader study findings: Only six individuals given AZD1222 were seropositive at baseline. Among the donors, most were white British and more were female, and clonal diversity was possibly underestimated.

Sequencing used immunoSEQ multiplex PCR; TCRdb keeps in-frame clones, though not all of them. The sample has about 130,000 clones; approximately 85% are singletons. Of note for this clone: No antigen is known for it.

The origin of this receptor is an adult who received the AZD1222 COVID-19 vaccine. The sample in question was peripheral blood, obtained 28 days after the second AZD1222 dose.

CDR3 residues: CATQGRGNSYEQYF. CDR3 bases: TGTGCCACCCAGGGCAGGGGCAATTCCTACGAGCAGTACTTC. V gene TRBV24-1 combines with J gene TRBJ2-7; D may be TRBD1 (6 bases). V gave up 9 bases and J gave up 1 base, with 15 bases separating them. Germline assignment: CDR1 KGHDR and CDR2 SFDVKD. This CDR3 region has 14 residues.